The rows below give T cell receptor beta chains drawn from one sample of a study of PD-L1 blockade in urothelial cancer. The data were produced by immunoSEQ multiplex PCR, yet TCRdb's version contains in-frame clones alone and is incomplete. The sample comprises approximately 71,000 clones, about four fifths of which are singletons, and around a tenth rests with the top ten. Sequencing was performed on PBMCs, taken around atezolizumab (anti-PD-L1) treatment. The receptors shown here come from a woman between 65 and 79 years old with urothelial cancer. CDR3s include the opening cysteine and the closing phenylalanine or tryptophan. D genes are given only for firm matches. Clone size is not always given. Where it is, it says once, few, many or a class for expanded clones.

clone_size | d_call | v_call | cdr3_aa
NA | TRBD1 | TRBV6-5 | CASSYQGAYEQYF
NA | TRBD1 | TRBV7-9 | CASSPPGGPSLNEQFF
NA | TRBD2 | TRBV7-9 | CASSLGVGASGSYNEQFF
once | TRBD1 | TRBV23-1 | CASSHLDQGAPVVRNQPQHF
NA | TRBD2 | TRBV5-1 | CASSPNPSGRAYEQYF
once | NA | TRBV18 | CASSPPNRGGLDTF
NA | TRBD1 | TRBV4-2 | CASSQAGTGSDEKLFF
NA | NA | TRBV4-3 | CASSQDLPGAAKNTEAFF
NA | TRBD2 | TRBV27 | CASGVWGGNIEQFF
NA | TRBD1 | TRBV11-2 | CASSLDITGGWNTGELFF